This entry features one TCR beta chain sequence. Its antigen is as yet unknown. TCRdb recomputed calls from the 5' RACE reads with MiXCR, one row per CDR3 protein. The sample has a few hundred thousand distinct CDR3 sequences, roughly 7.5% seen once. The sample comes from a study of T cells after yellow fever vaccination. Turning to the study itself: Researchers used SMART-Seq v4 Ultra Low Input to prepare fractions that had low cell numbers. Study conclusions and caveats: Clones from primary vaccination mostly reappeared after the booster (about 97% CD4, around 90% CD8). Clonotypes shared by both compartments, CD4 and CD8, made up a small share. In FACS-sorted repertoires, abundant clonotypes from the bulk population could appear as contaminants.

Germline V gene lookup returns CDR1 SGHDT and CDR2 YYEEEE. With 2 bases clipped from V and 4 bases from J, the junction kept 9 bases outside the gene matches. The CDR3 is 16 residues long. The sequences come from PBMCs, collected roughly seven weeks after the first yellow fever vaccination. This clonotype was sampled from a man younger than 30 who received the YFV17D yellow fever vaccine. This chain uses TRBV5-6 with TRBJ1-5; 7 positions agree with TRBD1. The CDR3 is CASSFFSRGRNQPQHF. The CDR3 DNA is TGTGCCAGCAGCTTCTTCAGCAGGGGGAGAAATCAGCCCCAGCATTTT.